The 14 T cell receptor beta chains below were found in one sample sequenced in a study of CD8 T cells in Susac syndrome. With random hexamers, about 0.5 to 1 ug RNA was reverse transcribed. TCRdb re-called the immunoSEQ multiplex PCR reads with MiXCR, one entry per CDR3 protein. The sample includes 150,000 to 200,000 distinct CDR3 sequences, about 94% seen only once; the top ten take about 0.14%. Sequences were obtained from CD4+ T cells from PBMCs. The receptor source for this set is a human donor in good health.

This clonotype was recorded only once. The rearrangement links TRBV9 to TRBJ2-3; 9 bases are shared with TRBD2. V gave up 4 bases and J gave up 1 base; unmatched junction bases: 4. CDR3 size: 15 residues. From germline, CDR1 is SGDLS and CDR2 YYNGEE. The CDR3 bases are TGTGCCAGCAGCTCGACTAGCGGACGCACAGATACGCAGTATTTT. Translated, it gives CASSSTSGRTDTQYF. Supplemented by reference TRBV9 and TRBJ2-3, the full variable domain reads DSGVTQTPKHLITATGQRVTLRCSPRSGDLSVYWYQQSLDQGLQFLIQYYNGEERAKGNILERFSAQQFPDLHSELNLSSLELGDSALYFCASSSTSGRTDTQYFGPGTRLTVL.

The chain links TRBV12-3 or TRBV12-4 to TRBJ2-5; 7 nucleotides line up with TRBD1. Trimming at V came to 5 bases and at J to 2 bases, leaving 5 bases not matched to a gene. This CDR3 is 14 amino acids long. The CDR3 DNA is TGTGCCAGCAGTCCCACGACAGGGCAAGAGACCCAGTACTTC. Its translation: CASSPTTGQETQYF.

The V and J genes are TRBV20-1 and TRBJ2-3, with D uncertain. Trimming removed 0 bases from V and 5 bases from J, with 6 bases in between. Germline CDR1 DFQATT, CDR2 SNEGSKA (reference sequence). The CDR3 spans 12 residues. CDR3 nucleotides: TGCAGTGCTAGAGATTTCGAAGATACGCAGTATTTT. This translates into CSARDFEDTQYF.

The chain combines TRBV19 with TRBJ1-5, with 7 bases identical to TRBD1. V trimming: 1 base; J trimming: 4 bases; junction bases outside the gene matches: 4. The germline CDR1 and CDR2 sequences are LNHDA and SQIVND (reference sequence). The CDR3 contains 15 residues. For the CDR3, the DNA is TGTGCCAGTAGTATAGTCAGGGGGACGAATCAGCCCCAGCATTTT. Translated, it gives CASSIVRGTNQPQHF.

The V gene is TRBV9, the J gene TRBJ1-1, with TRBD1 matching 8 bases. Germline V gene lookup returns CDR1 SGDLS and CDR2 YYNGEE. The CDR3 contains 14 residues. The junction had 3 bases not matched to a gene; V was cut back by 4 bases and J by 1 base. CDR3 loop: CASSRTGQNTEAFF. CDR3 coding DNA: TGTGCCAGCAGCCGGACAGGGCAGAACACTGAAGCTTTCTTT.

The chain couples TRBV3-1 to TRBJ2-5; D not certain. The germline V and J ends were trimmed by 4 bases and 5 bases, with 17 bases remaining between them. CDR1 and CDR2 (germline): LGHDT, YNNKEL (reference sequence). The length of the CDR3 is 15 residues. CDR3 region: CASSLRPDGQETQYF. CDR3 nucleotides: TGTGCCAGCAGCCTTCGTCCAGACGGCCAGGAGACCCAGTACTTC.

CDR3 protein: CASSKNIQYF. CDR3 nucleotides: TGTGCCAGCAGCAAAAACATTCAGTACTTC. The chain links TRBV21-1 to TRBJ2-4. TRBV21-1 is assigned pseudogene status. This CDR3 comprises 10 residues.

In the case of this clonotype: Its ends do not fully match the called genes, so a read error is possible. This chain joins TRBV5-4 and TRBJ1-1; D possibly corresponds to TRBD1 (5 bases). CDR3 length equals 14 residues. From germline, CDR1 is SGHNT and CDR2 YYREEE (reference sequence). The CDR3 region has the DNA TGTGTCAGCAGTCGGGGGTCCATGAACACTGAAGCTTTCTTT. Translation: CVSSRGSMNTEAFF.

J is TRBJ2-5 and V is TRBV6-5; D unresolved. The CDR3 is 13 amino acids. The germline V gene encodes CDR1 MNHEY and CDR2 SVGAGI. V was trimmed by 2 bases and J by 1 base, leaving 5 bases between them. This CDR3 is CASSYARQETQYF. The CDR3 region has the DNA TGTGCCAGCAGTTACGCCCGCCAAGAGACCCAGTACTTC.

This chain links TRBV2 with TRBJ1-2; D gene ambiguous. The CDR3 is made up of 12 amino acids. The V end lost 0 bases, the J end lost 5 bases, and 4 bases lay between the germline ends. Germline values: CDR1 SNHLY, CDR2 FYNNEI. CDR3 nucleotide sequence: TGTGCCAGCAGTGAAGCACTTTATGGCTACACCTTC. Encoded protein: CASSEALYGYTF. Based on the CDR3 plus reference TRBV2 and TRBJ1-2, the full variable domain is EPEVTQTPSHQVTQMGQEVILRCVPISNHLYFYWYRQILGQKVEFLVSFYNNEISEKSEIFDDQFSVERPDGSNFTLKIRSTKLEDSAMYFCASSEALYGYTFGSGTRLTVV.

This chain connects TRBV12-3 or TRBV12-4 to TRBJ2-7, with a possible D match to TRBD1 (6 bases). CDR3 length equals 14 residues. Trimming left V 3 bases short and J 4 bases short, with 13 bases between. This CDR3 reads CASSFRDIVYEQYF. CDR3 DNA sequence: TGTGCCAGCAGTTTTAGGGACATTGTATACGAGCAGTACTTC.

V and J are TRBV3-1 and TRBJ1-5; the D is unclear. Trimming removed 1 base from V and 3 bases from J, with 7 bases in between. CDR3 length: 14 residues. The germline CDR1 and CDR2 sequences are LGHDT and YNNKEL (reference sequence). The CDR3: CASSQGELNQPQHF. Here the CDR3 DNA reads TGTGCCAGCAGCCAAGGGGAGCTCAATCAGCCCCAGCATTTT.

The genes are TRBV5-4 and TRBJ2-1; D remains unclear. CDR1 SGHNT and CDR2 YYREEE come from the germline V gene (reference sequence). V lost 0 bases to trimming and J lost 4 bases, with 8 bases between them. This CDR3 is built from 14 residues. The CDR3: CASSLDSRYNEQFF. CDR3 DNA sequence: TGTGCCAGCAGCTTGGACAGTAGATACAATGAGCAGTTCTTC.

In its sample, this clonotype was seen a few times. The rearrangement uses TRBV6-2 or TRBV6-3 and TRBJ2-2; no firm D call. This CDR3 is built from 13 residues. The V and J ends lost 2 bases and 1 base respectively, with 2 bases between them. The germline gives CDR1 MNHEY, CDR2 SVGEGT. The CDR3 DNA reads TGTGCCAGCAGTTACGAGAACACCGGGGAGCTGTTTTTT. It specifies CASSYENTGELFF.